This TCR beta chain comes out of a study of technical replicates of blood from a few donors. The length of the CDR3 is 15 residues. Trimming cost V 1 base and J 0 bases; bases outside gene matches: 3. Germline V CDR1 and CDR2: SGHRS, YFSETQ. Clones were sequenced by immunoSEQ multiplex PCR, and TCRdb holds only the in-frame ones, with some missing. The table records tens of thousands of clones, 90% to 97% of them present only once. The receptor was derived from a human donor in good health. This chain links TRBV5-1 with TRBJ1-2, with 7 positions matching TRBD1. Material: T cells isolated from PBMCs. The chain's CDR3 is CASSLITGANYGYTF. For the CDR3, the DNA is TGCGCCAGCAGCTTGATAACAGGGGCTAACTATGGCTACACCTTC.